One sample yielded the 25 T cell receptor beta chains listed below, sequenced in a study of T-cell reconstitution after alpha-beta-depleted transplantation in children. Unique molecular identifiers were incorporated into the prepared TCRbeta library. TCRdb reprocessed the PCR reads via MiXCR and lists one record per CDR3 protein. The sample yields tens of thousands of distinct CDR3 sequences, 4.9% seen once. Here the sequenced sample was PBMCs, mostly from graft donor cells, taken 180 days after TCRalphabeta/CD19-depleted stem cell transplant. All receptors come from a boy in the first two years of life who had a stem cell transplant for acute myeloid leukemia, so the T cells may come from the graft donor.

This clonotype has at least ten counts. The CDR3 DNA is TGTGCCAGTGGGGCCCCCGGAGTTAATGAAAAACTGTTTTTT. This encodes CASGAPGVNEKLFF. The V call is TRBV28, the J call TRBJ1-4; D may be TRBD1 (5 bases). The CDR3 loop spans 14 amino acids. Between the trimmed V and J ends, which lost 9 bases and 4 bases, there was a span of 15 bases. Germline V gene sequence: CDR1 MDHEN, CDR2 SYDVKM.

This clonotype showed up many times. This chain links TRBV20-1 with TRBJ2-5; TRBD2 aligns across 9 bases. From germline, CDR1 is DFQATT and CDR2 SNEGSKA (reference sequence). The CDR3 covers 16 residues. Trimming cost V 6 bases and J 0 bases; bases outside gene matches: 11. Written as DNA, the CDR3 is TGCAGTGCCCGCCAGCGGGGGGCGGAGTACCAAGAGACCCAGTACTTC. Its translation: CSARQRGAEYQETQYF.

Ten or more counts support this clonotype. V gene TRBV6-5 combines with J gene TRBJ2-1; D perhaps matches TRBD1 (6 bases). CDR1 is MNHEY and CDR2 is SVGAGI in the germline V gene. The V end was cut by 0 bases, the J end by 6 bases, with 12 bases between. The length of the CDR3 is 15 residues. The CDR3 nucleotides are TGTGCCAGCAGTTACTCTATGACAGGAGGCAATGAGCAGTTCTTC. Translating it yields CASSYSMTGGNEQFF.

This clonotype occurred many times. The rearrangement uses TRBV13 and TRBJ2-1, with 13 bases matching TRBD2. CDR1 is PRHDT, CDR2 FYEKMQ, per germline (reference sequence). This CDR3 region has 18 residues. V lost 5 bases and J lost 3; bases outside the gene matches: 10. The CDR3 coding sequence is TGTGCCAGCAGCCCCGAAAGCAGACTAGCGGGGGGCTACAATGAGCAGTTCTTC. As protein: CASSPESRLAGGYNEQFF.

This clonotype was observed many times. The chain uses TRBV12-5 and TRBJ1-5; TRBD1 agrees at 7 bases. The V gene end was trimmed by 5 bases and the J gene end by 5 bases; junction bases not matched to a gene: 6. The germline CDR1 and CDR2 sequences are LGHNT and FRNRAP. CDR3 length: 14 residues. CDR3 loop: CASGHGQEYQPQHF. CDR3 bases: TGTGCTAGTGGTCACGGACAGGAATATCAGCCCCAGCATTTT.

This clonotype was counted at least ten times. This chain links TRBV15 with TRBJ1-1; D remains unclear. Germline V gene sequence: CDR1 LNHNV, CDR2 YYDKDF (reference sequence). The CDR3 consists of 14 residues. V was cut by 0 bases and J by 0 bases, with 5 bases left in between. The CDR3 region is CATSRDLLNTEAFF. The DNA of the CDR3 is TGTGCCACCAGCAGAGATCTCTTGAACACTGAAGCTTTCTTT. Together with reference TRBV15 and TRBJ1-1, the CDR3 gives the full variable domain: DAMVIQNPRYQVTQFGKPVTLSCSQTLNHNVMYWYQQKSSQAPKLLFHYYDKDFNNEADTPDNFQSRRPNTSFCFLDIRSPGLGDTAMYLCATSRDLLNTEAFFGQGTRLTVV.

This clonotype was detected many times. The rearrangement joins TRBV7-9 to TRBJ2-2; D is unclear. CDR3 length: 14 residues. Germline CDR1 is SEHNR and CDR2 is FQNEAQ (reference sequence). V was shortened by 3 bases and J by 5 bases, with 10 bases between the two germline ends. The DNA of the CDR3 is TGTGCCAGCAGCTTTGTCCCAATAACCGGGGAGCTGTTTTTT. This encodes CASSFVPITGELFF.

This clonotype was counted many times. The chain has TRBV11-2 and TRBJ2-2; 7 bases map to TRBD2. The V segment lost 5 bases and the J segment 3 bases; nucleotides outside the gene matches: 6. The CDR3 sequence is 15 residues long. Germline values: CDR1 SGHAT, CDR2 FQNNGV. The CDR3 here is CASSQGLYHTGELFF. CDR3 coding DNA: TGTGCCAGCAGCCAGGGACTATACCACACCGGGGAGCTGTTTTTT.

This clonotype was found many times. V and J are TRBV29-1 and TRBJ2-1; possibly TRBD2 for D (7 bases). V dropped 1 base and J dropped 4 bases, with 20 bases sitting between them. Germline CDR1 and CDR2: SQVTM and ANQGSEA. The CDR3 spans 17 residues. This chain's CDR3 is CSVEAYFGGGLYNEQFF. The CDR3 coding sequence is TGCAGCGTTGAAGCTTATTTTGGCGGGGGCCTGTACAATGAGCAGTTCTTC.

This clonotype was seen ten or more times. The chain links TRBV12-3 or TRBV12-4 to TRBJ1-2, with unresolved D. The CDR3 has 11 amino acids. V lost 6 bases and J 3 bases, leaving 5 bases between the germline ends. The CDR3 nucleotides read TGTGCCAGCAGGATATACTATGGCTACACCTTC. Translation: CASRIYYGYTF.

This chain uses TRBV12-3 or TRBV12-4 with TRBJ1-6; 7 positions match TRBD1. The CDR3 sequence is 18 residues long. CDR3 bases: TGTACCTTCAGGCTCCGCTCGGCAGGGGGATTAGTCAATTCACCCCTCCACTTT. Its translation: CTFRLRSAGGLVNSPLHF.

This clonotype was counted at least ten times. The DNA of the CDR3 is TGTGCCAGCAGCTTGAGATCCGGGGGCTGGAATGAGCAGTTCTTC. Its protein product is CASSLRSGGWNEQFF. V usage is TRBV12-3 or TRBV12-4 and J usage is TRBJ2-1; D tentatively fits TRBD1 or TRBD2 (6 bases each). V was pared by 6 bases and J by 7 bases, with 19 bases between. The CDR3 totals 15 residues.

Many counts were recorded for this clonotype. The chain employs TRBV9 and TRBJ2-1; D not certain. Trimming left V 4 bases short and J 1 base short, with 6 bases between. Germline assignment: CDR1 SGDLS and CDR2 YYNGEE. The CDR3 extends over 13 amino acids. CDR3 protein: CASSPLSYNEQFF. The CDR3 coding sequence is TGTGCCAGCAGCCCTCTATCCTACAATGAGCAGTTCTTC.

This clonotype was counted at least ten times. This chain links TRBV4-3 with TRBJ2-3; the match to TRBD2 covers 13 bases. V lost 2 bases, J lost 5 bases, and 4 bases stayed unmatched. Per germline, CDR1 LGHNA and CDR2 YSLEER. The CDR3 extends over 16 amino acids. The CDR3 spells CASSQRLAGGLDTQYF. The DNA for the CDR3 is TGCGCCAGCAGCCAAAGACTAGCGGGGGGCCTAGATACGCAGTATTTT.

This clonotype was recorded a few times. The chain is built from TRBV20-1 and TRBJ1-5; TRBD1 agrees at 9 bases. J was trimmed by 4 bases and V by 5 bases; bases with no gene match: 6. The CDR3 consists of 14 residues. Germline lookup yields CDR1 DFQATT and CDR2 SNEGSKA (reference sequence). The CDR3 sequence: CSAVPGQGNQPQHF. The CDR3 nucleotides read TGCAGTGCTGTCCCGGGACAGGGTAATCAGCCCCAGCATTTT.

This clonotype was seen many times. The gene calls are TRBV2 and TRBJ1-5; unclear D gene. Germline-derived CDR1 and CDR2 are SNHLY and FYNNEI. The CDR3 consists of 15 residues. With 1 base removed from V and 3 bases from J, the gap between germline ends came to 10 bases. CDR3 amino acids: CASSEERLPNQPQHF. The CDR3 DNA follows: TGTGCCAGCAGTGAAGAGCGGCTCCCCAATCAGCCCCAGCATTTT. The variable domain in full, with the rest retrieved from reference TRBV2 and TRBJ1-5, is EPEVTQTPSHQVTQMGQEVILRCVPISNHLYFYWYRQILGQKVEFLVSFYNNEISEKSEIFDDQFSVERPDGSNFTLKIRSTKLEDSAMYFCASSEERLPNQPQHFGDGTRLSIL.

This chain uses TRBV5-1 with TRBJ2-7, with no clear D. Trimming left V 4 bases short and J 2 bases short, with 13 bases between. Per the germline V gene, CDR1 is SGHRS and CDR2 is YFSETQ. The CDR3 is 14 residues long. This CDR3 reads CASSPDPNPYEQYF. The CDR3 DNA sequence: TGCGCCAGCAGCCCGGACCCAAATCCCTACGAGCAGTACTTC.

This clonotype was seen ten or more times. The chain joins TRBV20-1 to TRBJ2-5; D could derive from TRBD1 or TRBD2 (5 bases each). V lost 0 bases, J lost 2 bases, and 16 bases lay in between. Germline loops: CDR1 DFQATT, CDR2 SNEGSKA (reference sequence). The CDR3 has 16 amino acids. The CDR3 coding sequence is TGCAGTGCTAGAGATGGGGGAAGGCAGGTTCAAGAGACCCAGTACTTC. It specifies CSARDGGRQVQETQYF.

V is TRBV7-6 and J is TRBJ2-3, with 14 bases matching TRBD2. V lost 5 bases and J lost 0; bases outside the gene matches: 7. CDR3 length: 18 residues. Germline V gene data show CDR1 as SGHVS and CDR2 as FNYEAQ. CDR3 DNA: TGTGCCAGCAGCCAAGGACTAGCGGGGGGTTCTAGCACAGATACGCAGTATTTT. Protein product: CASSQGLAGGSSTDTQYF.

This clonotype occurred many times. The rearrangement links TRBV12-3 or TRBV12-4 to TRBJ2-7; no clear D. V lost 2 bases and J 3 bases, leaving 2 bases between the germline ends. This CDR3 has 11 amino acids. As DNA, the CDR3 is TGTGCCAGCAGTTTAAACTACGAGCAGTACTTC. Its translation: CASSLNYEQYF.

Ten or more counts support this clonotype. The J gene is TRBJ1-2, the V gene TRBV10-3; D may be TRBD1 (5 bases). CDR1 is ENHRY and CDR2 is SYGVKD in the germline V gene. V was trimmed by 6 bases and J by 6 bases, leaving 14 bases between them. CDR3 size: 13 residues. The CDR3 DNA is TGTGCCATCAGGGGCAGGGTTGTGGATGGCTACACCTTC. Translation gives CAIRGRVVDGYTF.

The sample holds many counts of this clonotype. The chain couples TRBV9 to TRBJ2-3; D gene unclear. Germline V gene lookup returns CDR1 SGDLS and CDR2 YYNGEE. The CDR3 runs 14 residues. The germline V and J ends were trimmed by 0 bases and 2 bases, with 7 bases remaining between them. The CDR3: CASSVGAFTDTQYF. The CDR3 DNA reads as TGTGCCAGCAGCGTAGGGGCCTTCACAGATACGCAGTATTTT.

This clonotype was seen at least ten times. V and J are TRBV6-2 or TRBV6-3 and TRBJ1-1; D not certain. The CDR3 is 15 amino acids. The germline gives CDR1 MNHEY, CDR2 SVGEGT. The germline V and J ends were trimmed by 6 bases and 0 bases, with 14 bases remaining between them. The CDR3 DNA sequence: TGTGCCAGCAGCCTCATCCACGCAATGAACACTGAAGCTTTCTTT. It translates to CASSLIHAMNTEAFF.

This clonotype was picked up many times. The chain combines TRBV6-2 or TRBV6-3 with TRBJ2-7; 9 bases are shared with TRBD1. This CDR3 has 12 residues. V trimming: 8 bases; J trimming: 3 bases; junction bases outside the gene matches: 2. Germline CDR1 is MNHEY and CDR2 is SVGEGT. This CDR3 is CASAGQGYEQYF. DNA of the CDR3: TGTGCCAGCGCGGGACAGGGCTACGAGCAGTACTTC.

This clonotype was seen a few times. The chain links TRBV12-3 or TRBV12-4 to TRBJ2-6; no clear D. The V gene lost 11 bases and the J gene lost 0 bases, with 23 bases spanning the gap. This CDR3 contains 18 residues. The DNA for the CDR3 is TGTGCCTTCAGTTTCTCCGACAAGTTTTTCTCTGGGGCCAACGTCCTGACTTTC. Protein: CAFSFSDKFFSGANVLTF.